The sequence of this TCR beta chain was determined in a study of control samples from healthy donors and cancer patients (dated by TCRdb to about 2020). The library was produced with the immunoSEQ multiplex PCR assay. TCRdb holds this immuneACCESS table with in-frame rearrangements only. Some clones are missing; in checked studies, unresolved V genes explain under half, and the rest has no known cause. The sample records roughly 120,000 clones, about nine tenths of which are singletons. The ten largest account for less than 9% of the sample. This clone was detected once. Its antigen specificity is not known. Base quality data are lacking; no much larger clone is found one base away. V lost 5 bases and J lost 7 bases; the stretch between them is 13 bases long. The CDR3, from cysteine to phenylalanine, totals 13 residues. The retained sequence is limited to the CDR3, 39 bases, with the frame set at the first base. For CDR1 and CDR2, the germline V gene lists KGHDR and SFDVKD.

The receptor was isolated from a woman under 30 in good health. The chain couples TRBV24-1 to TRBJ1-1; the D gene is not confidently resolved. Sequences were obtained from blood. The DNA sequence reads TGTGCCACCAGTGCAGGCGGAACAAGTGAAGCTTTCTTT. This gives the protein CATSAGGTSEAFF.